Each of the 18 T cell receptor beta chains below was sequenced from the same sample in a study of T cells in localized non-small cell lung cancer. The assay was immunoSEQ multiplex PCR, and TCRdb's table has in-frame clones only and misses some. Counted here are roughly 30,000 clones, 88% occurring once; the ten biggest clones make up approximately 4%. Sequenced here: peripheral blood, sampled before any cancer treatment. The source of these receptors is a woman between 35 and 75 years old with stage I lung adenocarcinoma.

The CDR3 reads CASSQATGTGYGYTF. The CDR3 nucleotides are TGCGCCAGCAGCCAGGCGACAGGAACGGGCTATGGCTACACCTTC. This chain uses TRBV4-3 with TRBJ1-2; a weak D match, TRBD1 (6 bases). From germline, CDR1 is LGHNA and CDR2 YSLEER. This CDR3 comprises 15 residues. V lost 3 bases and J lost 4, with 15 bases in between.

This clone was observed a few times. The chain uses TRBV7-9 and TRBJ2-2; 9 nucleotides line up with TRBD2. The CDR3 has 15 residues. V shed 3 bases, J shed 4 bases, and the junction held 3 bases outside the gene matches. Germline V gives CDR1 SEHNR, CDR2 FQNEAQ (reference sequence). The CDR3 DNA reads TGTGCCAGCAGCTTGAGCGGGGGGAGCACCGGGGAGCTGTTTTTT. Protein sequence: CASSLSGGSTGELFF.

This chain uses TRBV7-2 with TRBJ2-1; 13 bases map to TRBD2. Trimming took 2 bases from V and 8 from J; bases not matched to a gene: 6. Looked up from germline, CDR1 is SGHTA and CDR2 is FQGNSA. This CDR3 has 16 amino acids. CDR3 coding DNA: TGTGCCAGCAGCTTAACTAGCGGGGGGGCTAGATATGAGCAGTTCTTC. Its protein product is CASSLTSGGARYEQFF.

The chain carries TRBV5-6 and TRBJ1-1; D uncertain. Germline CDR1 and CDR2: SGHDT and YYEEEE. The CDR3 is 14 residues long. Trimming cost V 7 bases and J 1 base, with 14 bases left between them. CDR3 protein: CASGITDGNTEAFF. As DNA, the CDR3 is TGTGCCAGCGGAATTACGGACGGGAACACTGAAGCTTTCTTT.

This rearrangement joins TRBV7-9 to TRBJ2-2; D remains unclear. Germline CDR1 and CDR2: SEHNR and FQNEAQ (reference sequence). Trimming cost V 5 bases and J 5 bases, with 6 bases left between them. The CDR3 sequence is 12 residues long. DNA of the CDR3: TGTGCCAGCAGCCCAGGAACCGGGGAGCTGTTTTTT. Translation: CASSPGTGELFF.

The chain has TRBV6-5 and TRBJ2-3, with D possibly matching TRBD1 (5 bases). Deletions cut 6 bases from V and 0 bases from J, with 13 bases between. Germline values: CDR1 MNHEY, CDR2 SVGAGI. The CDR3 sequence is 15 residues long. In DNA form, the CDR3 reads TGTGCCAGCAGCTGGAGCGCAGGGAGCACAGATACGCAGTATTTT. Translating it yields CASSWSAGSTDTQYF.

V gene TRBV7-7 combines with J gene TRBJ2-3, with TRBD1 identical over 7 bases. Germline values: CDR1 SSHAT, CDR2 FNYEAQ (reference sequence). Germline trimming cut 5 bases from V and 0 bases from J; bases unmatched to any gene: 14. CDR3 length: 18 residues. CDR3 DNA sequence: TGTGCCAGCAGCCCCCGACCGGGGACAGAGATTAGCACAGATACGCAGTATTTT. Translation: CASSPRPGTEISTDTQYF. The whole variable domain, remainder taken from reference TRBV7-7 and TRBJ2-3, is GAGVSQSPRYKVTKRGQDVTLRCDPISSHATLYWYQQALGQGPEFLTYFNYEAQPDKSGLPSDRFSAERPEGSISTLTIQRTEQRDSAMYRCASSPRPGTEISTDTQYFGPGTRLTVL.

This chain uses TRBV7-9 with TRBJ1-1; D remains unclear. Germline-derived CDR1 and CDR2 are SEHNR and FQNEAQ (reference sequence). The CDR3 is 13 residues long. V was clipped by 3 bases and J by 4 bases, with 9 bases between them. For the CDR3, the DNA is TGTGCCAGCAGCTTCTGGGAGGGCACTGAAGCTTTCTTT. Its translation is CASSFWEGTEAFF.

V is TRBV5-6 and J is TRBJ2-5; TRBD2 matches 7 bases. The V segment lost 4 bases and the J segment 5 bases; nucleotides outside the gene matches: 17. The germline V gene encodes CDR1 SGHDT and CDR2 YYEEEE. This CDR3 region has 17 residues. CDR3 residues: CASSGAAGVPTGETQYF. CDR3 DNA: TGTGCCAGCAGCGGAGCCGCGGGGGTCCCAACGGGTGAGACCCAGTACTTC.

The chain uses TRBV11-3 and TRBJ2-7; no clear D. The length of the CDR3 is 15 residues. V was cut by 5 bases and J by 2 bases, with 16 bases left in between. Germline lookup yields CDR1 SGHNT and CDR2 YENEEA. The CDR3 DNA sequence: TGTGCCAGCAGCCCCAAGGTAGACGAGACCTACGAGCAGTACTTC. It encodes CASSPKVDETYEQYF.

The rearrangement uses TRBV9 and TRBJ2-6; 8 bases line up with TRBD2. Germline CDR1 SGDLS, CDR2 YYNGEE. The V and J ends lost 3 bases and 0 bases, in that order; junction bases with no gene match: 11. The CDR3 covers 19 residues. CDR3 nucleotides: TGTGCCAGCAGCGGGCATCGGGGGGGCGCACTCTCTGGGGCCAACGTCCTGACTTTC. Protein sequence: CASSGHRGGALSGANVLTF.

This rearrangement joins TRBV7-3 to TRBJ1-2, with 9 nucleotides matching TRBD1. The V and J ends lost 2 bases and 3 bases, in that order; junction bases with no gene match: 1. Per the germline V gene, CDR1 is SGHTA and CDR2 is FQGTGA. CDR3 length equals 14 residues. The CDR3 protein is CASSLRQGDYGYTF. CDR3 nucleotides: TGTGCCAGCAGCTTACGACAGGGGGACTATGGCTACACCTTC. Looking up the rest from reference TRBV7-3 and TRBJ1-2 gives the full variable domain: GAGVSQTPSNKVTEKGKYVELRCDPISGHTALYWYRQSLGQGPEFLIYFQGTGAADDSGLPNDRFFAVRPEGSVSTLKIQRTERGDSAVYLCASSLRQGDYGYTFGSGTRLTVV.

The CDR3 loop reads CASSSPTGNTIYF. The CDR3 nucleotides are TGTGCCAGCAGCTCCCCGACTGGAAACACCATATATTTT. The chain employs TRBV7-9 and TRBJ1-3; no definite D call. Germline V gene lookup returns CDR1 SEHNR and CDR2 FQNEAQ (reference sequence). The germline V and J ends were trimmed by 4 bases and 2 bases, with 6 bases remaining between them. This CDR3 region has 13 residues.

This clone occurred a few times. This chain joins TRBV25-1 and TRBJ1-2; no clear D gene. The CDR3 covers 15 residues. Trimming removed 1 base at V and 3 bases at J, with 12 bases between. Germline values: CDR1 MGHDK, CDR2 SYGVNS. The CDR3 loop is CASSESTSIHYGYTF. In DNA, the CDR3 is TGTGCCAGCAGTGAATCGACATCCATCCACTATGGCTACACCTTC.

This clone occurred once. The J gene is TRBJ1-4, the V gene TRBV15; 7 bases fit TRBD1. V was pared by 4 bases and J by 0 bases, with 5 bases of the junction left unmatched. The germline V gene has CDR1 LNHNV and CDR2 YYDKDF (reference sequence). The CDR3 length is 16 residues. For the CDR3, the DNA is TGTGCCACCAGCATAGACAGGGCCCCAACTAATGAAAAACTGTTTTTT. It translates to CATSIDRAPTNEKLFF.

This chain uses TRBV12-5 with TRBJ1-1; D perhaps matches TRBD1 (6 bases). Trimming shortened V by 0 bases and J by 2 bases, and 10 bases separated the two germline ends. Germline V CDR1 and CDR2: LGHNT, FRNRAP. The CDR3 contains 15 residues. CDR3 protein: CASGLVGQINTEAFF. Written as DNA, the CDR3 is TGTGCTAGTGGTTTGGTAGGACAGATAAACACTGAAGCTTTCTTT.

The genes are TRBV7-9 and TRBJ1-2, with 8 positions matching TRBD1. The CDR3 runs 14 residues. The germline CDR1 and CDR2 sequences are SEHNR and FQNEAQ (reference sequence). V dropped 4 bases and J dropped 4; count of bases not matched to a gene: 5. DNA for the CDR3: TGTGCCAGCAGCTCGGGACAGGCGGGCTATGGCTACACCTTC. Protein sequence: CASSSGQAGYGYTF.

The gene calls are TRBV6-7 and TRBJ2-2; 8 bases map to TRBD2. TRBV6-7 is flagged as an ORF with uncertain function. With V trimmed by 0 bases and J by 0 bases, 6 bases remained unmatched. The CDR3 consists of 18 residues. CDR3 bases: TGTGCCAGCAGTTACTCGATAGCGGGACTCACGAACACCGGGGAGCTGTTTTTT. Residues: CASSYSIAGLTNTGELFF.